This T cell receptor (beta chain) was documented in a study of blood T cell repertoires in COVID-19. Study overall: COVID-19 samples collected from the United States, Italy and Spain covered acute and convalescent phases. In each case, the material was cDNA or gDNA derived from T cells, B-cell-depleted T cells, or PBMCs.

The CDR3 runs to 14 residues. V was clipped by 4 bases and J by 3 bases; unmatched bases: 3. Germline lookup yields CDR1 SGHAT and CDR2 FQNNGV. In the original processing: From reference gene primer amplification, estimates of nucleated cell counts were derived. TCRdb keeps only in-frame clones here, not all; method: immunoSEQ multiplex PCR. D and trimming were read from the DNA, whereas the V and J calls and clone size are those reported in that table. This table holds around 100,000 clones, around 90% found once. The chain couples TRBV11-2 to TRBJ1-5; 7 bases are a match to TRBD1. This sequence was found in a man between 65 and 80 years old with acute or convalescent COVID-19. Sequencing used peripheral blood. CDR3 loop: CASSSGQPNQPQHF. The CDR3 nucleotides read TGTGCCAGCAGCTCGGGACAGCCCAATCAGCCCCAGCATTTT.